This T cell receptor (beta chain) was profiled in a study of blood T cell repertoires in COVID-19. The V gene's germline CDR1 is SGHTA and CDR2 FQGNSA. The V gene lost 5 bases and the J gene lost 0 bases, with 5 bases spanning the gap. This CDR3 has 14 residues. Sequenced by immunoSEQ multiplex PCR; TCRdb stores in-frame clones only, minus some. The profile shows 150,000 to 200,000 clones, 75% to 90% of them singletons. J is TRBJ2-6 and V is TRBV7-2; D not certain. The receptor was derived from a man aged 40-55 years who had recovered from COVID-19. Sequenced material: PBMCs or T cells enriched from blood (not recorded which). The chain's CDR3 is CASSQISGANVLTF. DNA for the CDR3: TGTGCCAGCAGCCAGATCTCTGGGGCCAACGTCCTGACTTTC.